Below, 10 T cell receptor beta chains from the same sample are listed, as sequenced in a study of shared clonotypes between healthy human individuals. CD45RO-negative, CCR7-selected cells formed the naive CD8 fraction, which excluded terminally differentiated effector memory CD45RA+ cells. TCRdb keeps only in-frame clones here, not all; method: immunoSEQ multiplex PCR. The table shows about 2.2 million clones, with about 93% occurring only once. The sample comprised naive CD8+ T cells from PBMCs. The receptors come from a man aged 18 to 30 in good health. Some clones in this sample may be carry-over from other donors' samples.

The V and J genes are TRBV13 and TRBJ2-7, with 14 bases aligning to TRBD2. Unmatched junction bases numbered 3, after V lost 5 bases and J lost 6 bases. The CDR3 has 14 amino acids. Germline V gene lookup returns CDR1 PRHDT and CDR2 FYEKMQ (reference sequence). The CDR3 loop reads CASSEGLAGGEQYF. CDR3 in DNA: TGTGCCAGCAGCGAAGGACTAGCGGGAGGCGAGCAGTACTTC.

The rearrangement joins TRBV27 to TRBJ1-1; 8 nucleotides align to TRBD1. The CDR3 consists of 16 residues. V trimming: 5 bases; J trimming: 0 bases; junction bases outside the gene matches: 8. Per germline, CDR1 MNHEY and CDR2 SMNVEV (reference sequence). The CDR3 here is CASSLTLGQVNTEAFF. CDR3 DNA sequence: TGTGCCAGCAGTCTAACTCTGGGACAGGTGAACACTGAAGCTTTCTTT.

This chain joins TRBV19 and TRBJ2-2; TRBD2 aligns across 12 bases. CDR1 LNHDA and CDR2 SQIVND come from the germline V gene (reference sequence). V was clipped by 5 bases and J by 7 bases; unmatched bases: 20. The CDR3 runs to 20 residues. This chain's CDR3 is CASSPFALAGGPGSGGELFF. The CDR3 DNA reads TGTGCCAGTAGTCCCTTCGCTCTAGCGGGAGGGCCTGGTTCTGGCGGGGAGCTGTTTTTT.

The chain combines TRBV7-9 with TRBJ2-5; D is unresolved. V dropped 4 bases and J dropped 5 bases, with 8 bases sitting between them. Germline V gives CDR1 SEHNR, CDR2 FQNEAQ (reference sequence). The CDR3 length is 12 residues. CDR3: CASSSLPETQYF. CDR3 nucleotides: TGTGCCAGCAGCTCCCTCCCGGAGACCCAGTACTTC.

This clone was found a few times. Other DNA variants within this sample encode the same CDR3. The rearrangement joins TRBV6-1 to TRBJ2-7; D call uncertain. Between the trimmed V and J ends, which lost 6 bases and 3 bases, there was a span of 3 bases. Per the germline V gene, CDR1 is MNHNS and CDR2 is SASEGT. This CDR3 has 10 residues. As DNA, the CDR3 is TGTGCCAGCAGGGACTACGAGCAGTACTTC. It yields the protein CASRDYEQYF.

This chain joins TRBV5-5 and TRBJ2-2; TRBD2 agrees at 8 bases. Trimming cost V 5 bases and J 2 bases; bases outside gene matches: 11. This CDR3 has 17 residues. Germline V gene sequence: CDR1 SGHKS, CDR2 YYEKEE (reference sequence). The CDR3 loop reads CASSFEGLAANTGELFF. The CDR3 region has the DNA TGTGCCAGCAGTTTCGAAGGACTAGCAGCTAACACCGGGGAGCTGTTTTTT.

The table lists this clone with a count of one. The sample holds other DNA sequences that translate to the same CDR3. This rearrangement joins TRBV27 to TRBJ2-7; D remains unclear. Germline CDR1 is MNHEY and CDR2 is SMNVEV (reference sequence). Trimming took 6 bases from V and 2 from J, leaving 8 bases between them. The length of the CDR3 is 12 residues. CDR3: CASRGNPYEQYF. The CDR3 DNA follows: TGTGCCAGCAGGGGGAACCCCTACGAGCAGTACTTC.

The chain couples TRBV9 to TRBJ2-7; 8 positions agree with TRBD1. Germline V gene lookup returns CDR1 SGDLS and CDR2 YYNGEE. The V and J ends lost 4 bases and 5 bases, in that order; junction bases with no gene match: 11. CDR3 length: 15 amino acids. The CDR3 protein is CASSPRTGRSDEQYF. The DNA for the CDR3 is TGTGCCAGCAGCCCCCGGACAGGGAGGTCTGACGAGCAGTACTTC.

The V and J genes are TRBV27 and TRBJ1-5; D uncertain. This CDR3 has 13 residues. Germline CDR1 is MNHEY and CDR2 is SMNVEV (reference sequence). Trimming took 1 base from V and 3 from J, leaving 4 bases between them. CDR3 protein: CASSLWPNQPQHF. The CDR3, as DNA: TGTGCCAGCAGTTTATGGCCCAATCAGCCCCAGCATTTT.

The V call is TRBV5-1, the J call TRBJ2-7, with TRBD2 matching 15 bases. J lost 11 bases, V lost 4 bases, and 10 bases had no gene match. The length of the CDR3 is 15 residues. Germline CDR1 is SGHRS and CDR2 is YFSETQ. For the CDR3, the DNA is TGCGCCAGCAGCCGGTTTAAGGGACTAGCGGGAGGTAAGTACTTC. Translation: CASSRFKGLAGGKYF.